Presented here are 8 T cell receptor beta chains from one specimen sequenced in a study of T-cell reconstitution after alpha-beta-depleted transplantation in children. Using unique molecular identifiers, the investigators prepared the TCRbeta library. TCRdb re-analysed the PCR reads in MiXCR, keeping a single row per CDR3 protein. Among 100,000 or so distinct CDR3 sequences listed, 5% to 6% were seen once. The specimen comprised PBMCs, mostly from graft donor cells, sampled 60 days after TCRalphabeta/CD19-depleted stem cell transplant. All receptors derive from a female patient between 2 and 15 years old who had a stem cell transplant for Fanconi anemia, so the T cells may come from the graft donor.

This clonotype was observed many times. V gene TRBV3-1 combines with J gene TRBJ1-5, with D possibly TRBD1 on 5 matching bases. V was cut by 2 bases and J by 5 bases, with 10 bases left in between. The CDR3 spans 14 residues. Germline lookup yields CDR1 LGHDT and CDR2 YNNKEL (reference sequence). The CDR3 nucleotides read TGTGCCAGCAGCCAAAGACAGTCCGATCAGCCCCAGCATTTT. This gives the protein CASSQRQSDQPQHF.

This chain joins TRBV6-1 and TRBJ2-6, with D possibly TRBD1 on 6 matching bases. V lost 7 bases and J 0 bases, leaving 19 bases between the germline ends. CDR1 and CDR2 from the germline V gene are MNHNS and SASEGT. The CDR3 extends over 18 amino acids. The CDR3 DNA reads as TGTGCCAGCACCAACAAGGGACACCGGAGCTCTGGGGCCAACGTCCTGACTTTC. Its translation is CASTNKGHRSSGANVLTF.

In its sample, this clonotype was seen a few times. At one end the junction does not follow the germline gene, possibly because of a read error. The chain combines TRBV7-2 with TRBJ1-5; D is perhaps TRBD1 (5 bases). The germline V gene encodes CDR1 SGHTA and CDR2 FQGNSA. This CDR3 has 16 residues. The chain's CDR3 is CASSLAGPLTNQPQHF. DNA of the CDR3: TGTGCCAGCAGCTTAGCGGGACCACTTACCAATCAGCCCCAACATTTT.

There are a few counts of this clonotype. The genes are TRBV24-1 and TRBJ2-2; D may match TRBD1 or TRBD2 (8 bases each). This CDR3 is 20 amino acids long. V was clipped by 3 bases and J by 6 bases, with 28 bases between them. The germline CDR1 and CDR2 sequences are KGHDR and SFDVKD. Here the CDR3 reads CATSDAPGQGTTSEAGELFF. The CDR3 nucleotides are TGTGCCACCAGTGATGCCCCCGGACAGGGTACGACTAGCGAGGCCGGGGAGCTGTTTTTT.

This clonotype was recorded many times. The chain has TRBV10-3 and TRBJ2-3; the D gene is possibly TRBD2 (6 bases). The CDR3 runs 15 residues. The V gene lost 3 bases and the J gene lost 2 bases, with 12 bases spanning the gap. In germline, CDR1 is ENHRY, CDR2 SYGVKD. CDR3 coding DNA: TGTGCCATCAGTGACCACGGGACTCACACAGATACGCAGTATTTT. It yields the protein CAISDHGTHTDTQYF.

This clonotype was recorded at least ten times. J is TRBJ2-7 and V is TRBV5-1; TRBD1 aligns across 8 bases. V lost 5 bases to trimming and J lost 1 base; unmatched junction nucleotides: 11. Looked up from germline, CDR1 is SGHRS and CDR2 is YFSETQ. The CDR3 extends over 16 amino acids. DNA for the CDR3: TGCGCCAGCAGGTTACTCGGGACAGGACTTTCCTACGAGCAGTACTTC. Encoded protein: CASRLLGTGLSYEQYF.

This clonotype has just a few counts. The chain uses TRBV7-8 and TRBJ2-3; TRBD1 matches 9 bases. Germline lookup yields CDR1 SGHVS and CDR2 FQNEAQ. CDR3 size: 17 residues. J lost 0 bases, V lost 5 bases, and 9 bases had no gene match. This CDR3 reads CASSPRWDRVSTDTQYF. DNA of the CDR3: TGTGCCAGCAGCCCCCGTTGGGACAGGGTTAGCACAGATACGCAGTATTTT.

This clonotype was found a few times. The chain is built from TRBV5-1 and TRBJ2-7; 11 positions agree with TRBD2. The CDR3 totals 16 residues. The trim removed 6 bases at V and 7 bases at J, leaving 15 bases unmatched. The germline CDR1 and CDR2 sequences are SGHRS and YFSETQ. DNA for the CDR3: TGCGCCAGCAACCTAGCGGGGGGTCTTGCGCCTACGGAGCAGTACTTC. As protein: CASNLAGGLAPTEQYF.